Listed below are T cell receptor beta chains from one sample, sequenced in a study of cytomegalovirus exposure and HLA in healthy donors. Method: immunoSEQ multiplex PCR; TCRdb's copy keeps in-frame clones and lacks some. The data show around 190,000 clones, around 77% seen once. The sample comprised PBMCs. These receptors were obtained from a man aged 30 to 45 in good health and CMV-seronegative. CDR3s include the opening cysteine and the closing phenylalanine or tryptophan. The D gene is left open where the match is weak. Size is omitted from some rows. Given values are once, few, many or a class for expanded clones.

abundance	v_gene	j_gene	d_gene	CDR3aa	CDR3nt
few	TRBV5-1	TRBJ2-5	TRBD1	CASSRQGFAQETQYF	TGCGCCAGCAGCAGACAGGGGTTTGCCCAAGAGACCCAGTACTTC
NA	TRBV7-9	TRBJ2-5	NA	CASSSSLAVQETQYF	TGTGCCAGCAGCTCCTCCTTAGCGGTCCAAGAGACCCAGTACTTC
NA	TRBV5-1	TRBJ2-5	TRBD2	CASSSPGLAGEETQYF	TGCGCCAGCAGCTCCCCAGGGCTAGCGGGAGAAGAGACCCAGTACTTC
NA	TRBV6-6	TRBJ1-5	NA	CASSYPQGRGNQPQHF	TGTGCCAGCAGTTATCCTCAGGGTAGGGGCAATCAGCCCCAGCATTTT
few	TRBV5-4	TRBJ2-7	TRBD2	CASSLGAGGRGEQYF	TGTGCCAGCAGCTTGGGGGCGGGAGGGCGAGGTGAGCAGTACTTC
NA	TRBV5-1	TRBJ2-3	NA	CASSSEGTDTQYF	TGCGCCAGCAGCTCGGAGGGGACAGATACGCAGTATTTT
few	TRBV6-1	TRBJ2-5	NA	CASSDGGTVQETQYF	TGTGCCAGCAGTGACGGAGGGACAGTTCAAGAGACCCAGTACTTC
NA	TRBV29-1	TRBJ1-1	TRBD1	CSVEDLHGQGNTEAFF	TGCAGCGTTGAAGATCTTCATGGACAGGGGAACACTGAAGCTTTCTTT
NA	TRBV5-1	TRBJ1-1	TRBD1	CASSLWGQGNTEAFF	TGCGCCAGCAGCTTGTGGGGACAGGGAAACACTGAAGCTTTCTTT
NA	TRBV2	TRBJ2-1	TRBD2	CASRGTSGSYEQFF	TGTGCCAGCAGAGGGACTAGCGGGAGCTATGAGCAGTTCTTC
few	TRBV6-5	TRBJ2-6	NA	CASSSQKVGANVLTF	TGTGCCAGCAGCTCACAGAAGGTCGGGGCCAACGTCCTGACTTTC
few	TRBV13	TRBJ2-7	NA	CASSLGATAEQYF	TGTGCCAGCAGCTTAGGGGCAACCGCCGAGCAGTACTTC
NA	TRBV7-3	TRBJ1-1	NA	CASSLRQNTEAFF	TGTGCCAGCAGCTTACGACAGAACACTGAAGCTTTCTTT